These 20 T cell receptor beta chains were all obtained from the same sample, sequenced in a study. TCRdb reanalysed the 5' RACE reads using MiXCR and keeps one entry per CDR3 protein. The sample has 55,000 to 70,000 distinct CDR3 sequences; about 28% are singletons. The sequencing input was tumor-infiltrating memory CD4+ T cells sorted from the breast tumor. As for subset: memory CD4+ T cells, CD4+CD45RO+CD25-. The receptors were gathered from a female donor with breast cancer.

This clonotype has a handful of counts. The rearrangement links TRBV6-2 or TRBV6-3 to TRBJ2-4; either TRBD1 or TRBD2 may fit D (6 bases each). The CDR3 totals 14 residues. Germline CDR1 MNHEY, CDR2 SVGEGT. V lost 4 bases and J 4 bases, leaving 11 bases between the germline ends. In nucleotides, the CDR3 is TGTGCCAGCAGTTTTACAGGGACTAAAAACATTCAGTACTTC. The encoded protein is CASSFTGTKNIQYF.

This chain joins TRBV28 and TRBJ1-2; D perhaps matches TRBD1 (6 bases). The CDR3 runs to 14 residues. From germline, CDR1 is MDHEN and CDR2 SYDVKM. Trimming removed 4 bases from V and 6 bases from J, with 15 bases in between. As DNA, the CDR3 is TGTGCCAGCAGTTCTAACCCAGGGGCTGATGGCTACACCTTC. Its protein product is CASSSNPGADGYTF.

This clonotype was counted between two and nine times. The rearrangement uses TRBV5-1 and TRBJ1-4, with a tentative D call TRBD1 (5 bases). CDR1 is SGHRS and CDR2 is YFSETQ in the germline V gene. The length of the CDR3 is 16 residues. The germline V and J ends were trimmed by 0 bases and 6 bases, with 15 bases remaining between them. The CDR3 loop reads CASSLEGPPGDEKLFF. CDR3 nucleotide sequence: TGCGCCAGCAGCTTGGAGGGGCCTCCGGGCGATGAAAAACTGTTTTTT.

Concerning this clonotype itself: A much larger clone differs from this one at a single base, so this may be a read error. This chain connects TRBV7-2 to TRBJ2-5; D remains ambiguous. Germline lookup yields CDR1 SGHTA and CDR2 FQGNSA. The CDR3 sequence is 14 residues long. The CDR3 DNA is TGTGCCAGCAGCTTAGAGACGTACCAAGAGGCCCAGTACTTC. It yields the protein CASSLETYQEAQYF. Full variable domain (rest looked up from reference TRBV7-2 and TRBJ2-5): GAGVSQSPSNKVTEKGKDVELRCDPISGHTALYWYRQSLGQGLEFLIYFQGNSAPDKSGLPSDRFSAERTGGSVSTLTIQRTQQEDSAVYLCASSLETYQEAQYFGPGTRLLVL.

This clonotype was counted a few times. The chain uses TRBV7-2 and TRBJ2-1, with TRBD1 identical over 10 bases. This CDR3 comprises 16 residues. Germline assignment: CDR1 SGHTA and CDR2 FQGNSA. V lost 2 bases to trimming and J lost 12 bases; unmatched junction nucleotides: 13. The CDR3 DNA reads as TGTGCCAGCAGCTTACAAGGGACAGGGGTCGTAAGTGGGCAGTTCTTC. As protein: CASSLQGTGVVSGQFF.

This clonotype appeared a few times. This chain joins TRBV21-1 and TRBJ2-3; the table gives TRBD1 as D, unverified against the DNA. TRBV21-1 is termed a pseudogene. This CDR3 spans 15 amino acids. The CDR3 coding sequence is TGTGCCAGCACCACACAGCTCGGACACACAGATACGCAGTATTTT. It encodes CASTTQLGHTDTQYF.

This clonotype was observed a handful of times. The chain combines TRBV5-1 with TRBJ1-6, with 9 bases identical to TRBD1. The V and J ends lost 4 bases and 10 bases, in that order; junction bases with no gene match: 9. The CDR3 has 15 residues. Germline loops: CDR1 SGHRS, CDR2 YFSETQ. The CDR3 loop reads CASSEMGQGGSPLHF. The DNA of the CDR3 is TGCGCCAGCAGCGAGATGGGACAGGGCGGATCACCCCTCCACTTT.

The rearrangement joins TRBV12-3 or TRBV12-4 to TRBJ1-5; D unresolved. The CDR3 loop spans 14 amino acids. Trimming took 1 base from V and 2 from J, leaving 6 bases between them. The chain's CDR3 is CASSLVSRNQPQHF. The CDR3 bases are TGTGCCAGCAGTTTAGTCAGCCGCAATCAGCCCCAGCATTTT.

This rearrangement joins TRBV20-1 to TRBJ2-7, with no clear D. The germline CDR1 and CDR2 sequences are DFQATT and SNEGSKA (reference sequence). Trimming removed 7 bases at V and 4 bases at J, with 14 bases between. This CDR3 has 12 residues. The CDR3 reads CSVFADSYEQYF. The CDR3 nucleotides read TGCAGTGTCTTCGCGGATAGTTACGAGCAGTACTTC.

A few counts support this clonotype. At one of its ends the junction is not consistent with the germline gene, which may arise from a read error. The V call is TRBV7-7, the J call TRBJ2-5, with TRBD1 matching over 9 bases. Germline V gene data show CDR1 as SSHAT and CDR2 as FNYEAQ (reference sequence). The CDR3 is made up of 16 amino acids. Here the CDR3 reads CASSSSSGTGKETQYF. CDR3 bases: TGTGCTAGCAGCTCATCCTCCGGGACAGGGAAAGAGACCCAGTACTTC.

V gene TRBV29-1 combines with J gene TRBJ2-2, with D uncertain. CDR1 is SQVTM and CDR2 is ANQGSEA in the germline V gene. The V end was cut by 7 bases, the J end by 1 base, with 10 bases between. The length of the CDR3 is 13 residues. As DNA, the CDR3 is TGCAGCGCCCCTTCCCAGAACACCGGGGAGCTGTTTTTT. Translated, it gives CSAPSQNTGELFF.

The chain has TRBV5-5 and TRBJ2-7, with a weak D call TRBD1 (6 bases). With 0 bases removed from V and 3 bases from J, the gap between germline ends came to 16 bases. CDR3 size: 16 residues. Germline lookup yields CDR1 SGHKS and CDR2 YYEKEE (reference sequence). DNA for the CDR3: TGTGCCAGCAGCTTGGCGGGTACAGGGTCGTACTACGAGCAGTACTTC. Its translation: CASSLAGTGSYYEQYF.

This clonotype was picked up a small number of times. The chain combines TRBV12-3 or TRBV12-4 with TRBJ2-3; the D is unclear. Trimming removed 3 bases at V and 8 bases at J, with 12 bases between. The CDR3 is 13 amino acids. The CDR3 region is CASSFDSGGTQYF. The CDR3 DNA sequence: TGTGCCAGCAGTTTTGACTCTGGCGGTACGCAGTATTTT.

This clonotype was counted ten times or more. The CDR3 bases are TGTGCCAGCAGCGTTAGCGGGGGGTACGGCACAGATACGCAGTATTTT. Protein product: CASSVSGGYGTDTQYF. This chain uses TRBV7-2 with TRBJ2-3; TRBD2 agrees at 10 bases. Per germline, CDR1 SGHTA and CDR2 FQGNSA. CDR3 size: 16 residues. V lost 5 bases, J lost 1 base, and 6 bases stayed unmatched.

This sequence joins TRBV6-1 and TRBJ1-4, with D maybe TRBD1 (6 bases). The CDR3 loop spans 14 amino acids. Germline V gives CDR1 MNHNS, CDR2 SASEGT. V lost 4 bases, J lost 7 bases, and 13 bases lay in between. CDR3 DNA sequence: TGTGCCAGCAGTGGAGGGGGAGACGGTGAAAAACTGTTTTTT. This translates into CASSGGGDGEKLFF.

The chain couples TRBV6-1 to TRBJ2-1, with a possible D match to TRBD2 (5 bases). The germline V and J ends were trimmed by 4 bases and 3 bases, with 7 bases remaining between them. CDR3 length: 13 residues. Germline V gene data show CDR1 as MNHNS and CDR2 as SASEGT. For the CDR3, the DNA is TGTGCCAGCAGTGCCGGGAACTACAATGAGCAGTTCTTC. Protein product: CASSAGNYNEQFF.

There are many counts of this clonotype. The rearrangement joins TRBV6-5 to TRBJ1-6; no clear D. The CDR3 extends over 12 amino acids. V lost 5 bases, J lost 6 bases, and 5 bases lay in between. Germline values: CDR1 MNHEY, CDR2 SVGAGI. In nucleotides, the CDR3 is TGTGCCAGCAGTCGAACTAATTCACCCCTCCACTTT. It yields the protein CASSRTNSPLHF.

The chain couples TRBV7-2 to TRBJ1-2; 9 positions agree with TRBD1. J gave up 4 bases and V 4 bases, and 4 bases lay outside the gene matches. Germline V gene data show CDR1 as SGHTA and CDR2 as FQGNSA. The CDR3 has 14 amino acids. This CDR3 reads CASSSYRGPYGYTF. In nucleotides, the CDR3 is TGTGCCAGCAGCTCCTACAGGGGGCCCTATGGCTACACCTTC.

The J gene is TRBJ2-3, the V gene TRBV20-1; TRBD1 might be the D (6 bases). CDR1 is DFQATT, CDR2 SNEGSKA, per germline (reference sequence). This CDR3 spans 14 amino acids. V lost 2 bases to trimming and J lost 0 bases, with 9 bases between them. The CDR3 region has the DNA TGCAGTGCTAGAACAGGGTTGAGCACAGATACGCAGTATTTT. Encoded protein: CSARTGLSTDTQYF.

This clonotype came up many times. CDR3 in amino acids: CASSGGRGQETQYF. The CDR3 DNA reads TGTGCCAGCAGCGGGGGAAGGGGGCAAGAGACCCAGTACTTC. The rearrangement links TRBV9 to TRBJ2-5, with D perhaps TRBD1 (6 bases). CDR3 size: 14 residues. CDR1 SGDLS and CDR2 YYNGEE come from the germline V gene. V was clipped by 3 bases and J by 2 bases, with 11 bases between them. The whole variable domain, filled in from reference TRBV9 and TRBJ2-5, reads DSGVTQTPKHLITATGQRVTLRCSPRSGDLSVYWYQQSLDQGLQFLIQYYNGEERAKGNILERFSAQQFPDLHSELNLSSLELGDSALYFCASSGGRGQETQYFGPGTRLLVL.